These 14 T cell receptor beta chains came from one sample sequenced in a study of CD8 T cells in ankylosing spondylitis. TCRdb passed the 5' RACE reads through MiXCR, listing each CDR3 protein once. The sample shows over 150,000 distinct CDR3 sequences, more than 10% of them seen only once. Specimen: blood, either unsorted or a sorted T cell fraction (not recorded which). The receptors derive from a male donor with ankylosing spondylitis or in good health (not recorded which).

This clonotype has a handful of counts. The chain employs TRBV2 and TRBJ1-2, with unresolved D. The CDR3 has 15 residues. Per the germline V gene, CDR1 is SNHLY and CDR2 is FYNNEI. The V and J ends lost 3 bases and 1 base respectively, with 12 bases between them. CDR3 sequence (DNA): TGTGCCAGCAGTGAGGGCGTTATCCTTAACTATGGCTACACCTTC. Protein product: CASSEGVILNYGYTF.

The V and J genes are TRBV6-8 and TRBJ2-5, with 13 bases fitting TRBD2. The V segment lost 8 bases and the J segment 2 bases; nucleotides outside the gene matches: 5. CDR1 is MNHGY and CDR2 is SAAAGT in the germline V gene. The CDR3 is made up of 15 amino acids. The CDR3 is CASRTSGGPQETQYF. The CDR3 region has the DNA TGTGCCAGCCGGACTAGCGGGGGTCCTCAAGAGACCCAGTACTTC.

A note on this clonotype: One end of the junction varies from germline; a read error may be responsible. The chain is built from TRBV9 and TRBJ2-7; the D call may be TRBD1 or TRBD2 (6 bases each). CDR1 SGDLS and CDR2 YYNGEE come from the germline V gene. The CDR3 consists of 14 residues. This CDR3 is CASSGHRGPGEQHF. The CDR3 DNA is TGTGCCAGCAGCGGCCATCGGGGGCCGGGCGAGCAGCACTTC.

This clonotype was observed at least ten times. The chain is built from TRBV7-6 and TRBJ2-5, with D possibly matching TRBD2 (6 bases). CDR3 length: 16 residues. Germline V lookup: CDR1 SGHVS, CDR2 FNYEAQ. The V end was cut by 5 bases, the J end by 4 bases, with 20 bases between. The CDR3 sequence is CASSLGSYGRIETQYF. The CDR3 coding sequence is TGTGCCAGCAGCCTGGGGTCCTACGGGAGAATAGAGACCCAGTACTTC.

This clonotype was observed many times. This chain links TRBV10-3 with TRBJ1-2; TRBD1 aligns across 7 bases. The CDR3 spans 19 residues. The V gene's germline CDR1 is ENHRY and CDR2 SYGVKD. J lost 0 bases, V lost 4 bases, and 17 bases had no gene match. CDR3 bases: TGTGCCATCAGTGTAGACAGGGAGAAAAGCCTACCAGCTAACTATGGCTACACCTTC. This translates into CAISVDREKSLPANYGYTF.

This clonotype was counted only a few times. This chain links TRBV5-8 with TRBJ2-2, with D tentatively TRBD1 or TRBD2 (5 bases each). CDR3 size: 14 residues. Germline V gives CDR1 SGHTS, CDR2 YDEGEE. The V and J ends lost 3 bases and 7 bases respectively, with 13 bases between them. The CDR3 nucleotides are TGTGCCAGCAGCTCCGTTCGGGGCAACGGGGAGCTGTTTTTT. Protein product: CASSSVRGNGELFF.

The chain joins TRBV4-1 to TRBJ1-2; weak D call: TRBD1 (5 bases). Deletions cut 0 bases from V and 7 bases from J, with 15 bases between. This CDR3 contains 15 residues. CDR1 and CDR2 from the germline V gene are MGHRA and YSYEKL. DNA of the CDR3: TGCGCCAGCAGCCAAGAGGAGACGGGACTCATTGGCTACACCTTC. Residues: CASSQEETGLIGYTF.

The V call is TRBV28, the J call TRBJ2-7; 11 nucleotides agree with TRBD1. Germline assignment: CDR1 MDHEN and CDR2 SYDVKM. Trimming cost V 7 bases and J 5 bases; bases outside gene matches: 7. The CDR3 runs 14 residues. CDR3 residues: CASTPDRGLDEQYF. The CDR3 DNA sequence: TGTGCCAGCACCCCGGACAGGGGGCTGGACGAGCAGTACTTC.

The chain recombines TRBV9 with TRBJ1-1; D is unresolved. The CDR3 contains 13 residues. Germline V gene lookup returns CDR1 SGDLS and CDR2 YYNGEE. The V end was cut by 0 bases, the J end by 6 bases, with 9 bases between. The CDR3 DNA is TGTGCCAGCAGCGTAGTTCGAAGTCCTGAAGCTTTCTTT. It translates to CASSVVRSPEAFF.

This clonotype was seen a handful of times. The chain is built from TRBV5-1 and TRBJ2-7, with a weak D call TRBD1 (6 bases). CDR3 length equals 17 residues. Trimming removed 3 bases from V and 3 bases from J, with 22 bases in between. The germline gives CDR1 SGHRS, CDR2 YFSETQ. This CDR3 is CASSSDSSHSSYYEQYF. The DNA of the CDR3 is TGCGCCAGCAGCTCGGACAGCTCCCACTCCTCGTACTACGAGCAGTACTTC.

This clonotype was observed a few times. The chain carries TRBV6-1 and TRBJ2-7; TRBD2 agrees at 8 bases. The CDR3 length is 15 residues. Germline trimming cut 6 bases from V and 0 bases from J; bases unmatched to any gene: 7. The germline V gene has CDR1 MNHNS and CDR2 SASEGT. CDR3 protein: CASSPGRGLSYEQYF. In nucleotides, the CDR3 is TGTGCCAGCAGCCCCGGGAGGGGACTCTCCTACGAGCAGTACTTC.

The V call is TRBV29-1, the J call TRBJ1-2, with D unresolved. This CDR3 is built from 13 residues. Per germline, CDR1 SQVTM and CDR2 ANQGSEA. With 3 bases removed from V and 2 bases from J, the gap between germline ends came to 10 bases. CDR3 residues: CSVEGPENYGYTF. The CDR3 bases are TGCAGCGTTGAGGGTCCTGAGAACTATGGCTACACCTTC.

The chain uses TRBV29-1 and TRBJ1-2; D is uncertain. V was trimmed by 5 bases and J by 6 bases, leaving 10 bases between them. This CDR3 spans 11 amino acids. Germline lookup yields CDR1 SQVTM and CDR2 ANQGSEA. In DNA form, the CDR3 reads TGCAGCGTTCGATGGGTTGATGGCTACACCTTC. This codes for CSVRWVDGYTF.

This clonotype was counted many times. The J gene is TRBJ2-3, the V gene TRBV7-9; D not certain. Germline V CDR1 and CDR2: SEHNR, FQNEAQ (reference sequence). CDR3 length: 15 residues. The V end was cut by 1 base, the J end by 3 bases, with 11 bases between. This CDR3 reads CASSLDRVATDTQYF. CDR3 bases: TGTGCCAGCAGCTTAGACAGAGTTGCGACAGATACGCAGTATTTT.